This is a list of T cell receptor beta chains from one sample in a study of tumor-infiltrating lymphocytes in oesophageal squamous cell carcinoma. TCRdb redid the calling of the PCR reads with MiXCR, one entry per CDR3 protein. The repertoire holds 20,000 or so distinct CDR3 sequences, with 35% to 45% as singletons. What was sequenced was esophageal tumor tissue. The receptors here all came from a male donor with esophageal squamous cell carcinoma. Both conserved end residues are part of each CDR3. D genes are given only for firm matches. Not all rows give a size; the values are once, few, many and, for expanded clones, a class.

d_call,v_call,clone_size,j_call,cdr3_aa,cdr3_nt
TRBD2,TRBV12-5,many,TRBJ2-5,CASGWSGTSGSWETQYF,TGTGCTAGTGGTTGGTCCGGGACTAGCGGGAGTTGGGAGACCCAGTACTTC
-,TRBV6-6,-,TRBJ2-7,CASSALEGVGAYEQYF,TGTGCCAGCAGCGCACTGGAGGGAGTTGGCGCCTACGAGCAGTACTTC
-,TRBV7-8,medium-sized,TRBJ2-6,CASSARVKAGANVLTF,TGTGCCAGCAGCGCCAGGGTTAAGGCTGGGGCCAACGTCCTGACTTTC
-,TRBV25-1,many,TRBJ2-7,CASSVQGGAQYF,TGTGCCAGCAGTGTCCAGGGGGGTGCGCAGTACTTC
-,TRBV6-2/TRBV6-3,-,TRBJ1-2,CASSYSNGWDGYTF,TGTGCCAGCAGTTACTCGAACGGGTGGGATGGCTACACCTTC
-,TRBV6-1,few,TRBJ2-3,CASSEWGTTQYF,TGTGCCAGCAGTGAATGGGGTACTACGCAGTATTTT
TRBD1,TRBV7-4,-,TRBJ2-7,CASSKRDRGYNEQYF,TGTGCCAGCAGCAAACGGGACAGGGGTTACAATGAGCAGTACTTC
-,TRBV7-6,-,TRBJ2-1,CASSPTGGRGKETQFF,TGTGCCAGCAGCCCCACCGGGGGACGAGGCAAAGAGACCCAGTTCTTC
-,TRBV7-2,few,TRBJ2-7,CASSPRVSYEQYF,TGTGCCAGCAGCCCCCGGGTGTCCTACGAGCAGTACTTC
-,TRBV7-3,-,TRBJ2-1,CASSLGARDEQFF,TGTGCCAGCAGCTTAGGTGCCAGAGATGAGCAGTTCTTC
TRBD2,TRBV6-2/TRBV6-3,-,TRBJ2-3,CASRLAGEYTQYF,TGTGCCAGCAGACTAGCGGGAGAGTATACGCAGTATTTT
-,TRBV11-2,-,TRBJ2-7,CASSTVGQGGYNEHFF,TGCGCCAGCAGCACAGTAGGCCAGGGTGGCTACAATGAGCATTTCTTC
TRBD2,TRBV6-1,many,TRBJ2-7,CASKPAGGPYEQYF,TGTGCCAGCAAGCCGGCGGGAGGGCCCTACGAGCAGTACTTC
-,TRBV7-6,-,TRBJ2-7,CASSSPRPGDEQYF,TGTGCCAGCAGCTCGCCCCGACCTGGTGACGAGCAGTACTTC
-,TRBV7-9,few,TRBJ2-7,CASSSGIYEQYF,TGTGCCAGCAGCTCCGGGATTTACGAGCAGTACTTC
-,TRBV7-2,-,TRBJ2-3,CASSLGIGTDTQYF,TGTGCCAGCAGCTTAGGCATAGGCACAGATACGCAGTATTTT
-,TRBV18,-,TRBJ1-4,CASSPQGLNEKLFF,TGTGCCAGCTCACCACAGGGCCTTAATGAAAAACTGTTTTTT
-,TRBV30,few,TRBJ2-1,CAWSVYGGGEQFF,TGTGCCTGGAGTGTATATGGGGGCGGTGAGCAGTTCTTC
-,TRBV7-6,-,TRBJ2-1,CASSPGSTNNEQFF,TGTGCCAGCAGCCCCGGGAGCACGAACAATGAGCAGTTCTTC
TRBD1,TRBV6-4,many,TRBJ2-3,CASSDPGQGTDTQYF,TGTGCCAGCAGTGATCCTGGACAGGGCACAGATACGCAGTATTTT
-,TRBV28,few,TRBJ2-7,CASLDRSYEGQYF,TGTGCCAGCCTCGACAGGAGCTACGAGGGGCAGTACTTC
-,TRBV12-3/TRBV12-4,large,TRBJ2-6,CASSSWNWLSGANVLTF,TGTGCCAGCAGTTCGTGGAACTGGCTCTCTGGGGCCAACGTCCTGACTTTC
-,TRBV2,many,TRBJ2-2,CASRRVTGELFF,TGTGCCAGCAGAAGGGTCACCGGGGAGCTGTTTTTT
TRBD2,TRBV12-3/TRBV12-4,-,TRBJ2-5,CASRAGGEETQYF,TGTGCCAGCAGAGCGGGAGGGGAAGAGACCCAGTACTTC
TRBD1,TRBV28,-,TRBJ2-1,CASSLFVGQGANEQFF,TGTGCCAGCAGTTTATTTGTGGGACAGGGGGCGAATGAGCAGTTCTTC
-,TRBV6-6,few,TRBJ2-7,CASSYSPAGEQYF,TGTGCCAGCAGTTACTCGCCGGCGGGCGAGCAGTACTTC
-,TRBV28,-,TRBJ2-4,CASGRLDEQYF,TGTGCCAGCGGACGCTTGGATGAGCAGTACTTC
TRBD1,TRBV12-3/TRBV12-4,-,TRBJ2-5,CASTVTTGNQETQYF,TGTGCCAGCACCGTCACGACAGGGAACCAAGAGACCCAGTACTTC
TRBD1,TRBV7-3,-,TRBJ2-3,CASSPWDRGADTQYF,TGTGCCAGCAGCCCCTGGGACAGGGGAGCGGATACGCAGTATTTT
TRBD1,TRBV4-2,-,TRBJ1-2,CASSLDRGYGYTF,TGTGCCAGCAGCCTCGACAGGGGCTATGGCTACACCTTC
TRBD2,TRBV7-9,medium-sized,TRBJ2-5,CASSLAVFSGSGQETQYF,TGTGCCAGCAGCTTAGCGGTTTTTAGCGGGAGTGGTCAAGAGACCCAGTACTTC
-,TRBV27,many,TRBJ1-5,CASSLLGGPNQPQHF,TGTGCCAGCAGTTTACTGGGAGGTCCCAATCAGCCCCAGCATTTT
-,TRBV7-4,-,TRBJ1-6,CASSLAPGPYNSPLHF,TGTGCCAGCAGCTTAGCTCCTGGACCTTATAATTCACCCCTCCACTTT
TRBD1,TRBV7-3,-,TRBJ2-5,CASSLTGTAQETQYF,TGTGCCAGCAGCTTAACAGGGACAGCCCAAGAGACCCAGTACTTC
-,TRBV12-3/TRBV12-4,once,TRBJ2-7,CASSFWTFNEQYF,TGTGCCAGCAGTTTTTGGACCTTTAATGAGCAGTACTTC
TRBD2,TRBV5-1,few,TRBJ2-3,CASSLGTSGRGPGELYF,TGCGCCAGCAGCTTGGGGACTAGCGGGAGAGGGCCCGGGGAGCTGTATTTT
-,TRBV7-2,-,TRBJ2-5,CASSLVSGETQYF,TGTGCCAGCAGCTTAGTATCAGGGGAGACCCAGTACTTC
TRBD1,TRBV28,once,TRBJ2-5,CATLLRDRETQYF,TGTGCCACCCTCCTCCGGGACAGGGAGACCCAGTACTTC
TRBD2,TRBV5-1,-,TRBJ2-1,CASSIGGADNEQFF,TGCGCCAGCAGCATCGGGGGGGCCGATAATGAGCAGTTCTTC
-,TRBV7-9,-,TRBJ2-7,CASSWGGSSYEQYF,TGTGCCAGCAGCTGGGGGGGCAGTTCCTACGAGCAGTACTTC
-,TRBV12-3/TRBV12-4,-,TRBJ2-7,CASTLATQTAYEQYF,TGTGCCAGCACCCTGGCTACGCAGACCGCCTACGAGCAGTACTTC
-,TRBV20-1,few,TRBJ2-7,CSARATEQYF,TGCAGTGCTAGAGCCACTGAGCAGTACTTC
-,TRBV6-1,once,TRBJ2-7,CASSGDSYEQYF,TGTGCCAGCAGTGGGGACTCCTACGAGCAGTACTTC
-,TRBV7-8,-,TRBJ2-7,CASSWTGYEQYF,TGTGCCAGCAGCTGGACGGGGTACGAGCAGTACTTC
TRBD2,TRBV12-3/TRBV12-4,few,TRBJ2-1,CASSSGTSGDNEQFF,TGTGCCAGCAGTTCCGGGACTAGCGGAGACAATGAGCAGTTCTTC
-,TRBV5-1,many,TRBJ2-5,CASSLDQDQTQYF,TGCGCCAGCAGCTTGGACCAGGACCAGACCCAGTACTTC
-,TRBV6-8,-,TRBJ1-1,CASIHSSNTEAFF,TGTGCCAGCATCCACAGTTCGAACACTGAAGCTTTCTTT
-,TRBV7-8,-,TRBJ2-3,CASSRLTSTDTQYF,TGTGCCAGCAGCCGACTAACTAGCACAGATACGCAGTATTTT